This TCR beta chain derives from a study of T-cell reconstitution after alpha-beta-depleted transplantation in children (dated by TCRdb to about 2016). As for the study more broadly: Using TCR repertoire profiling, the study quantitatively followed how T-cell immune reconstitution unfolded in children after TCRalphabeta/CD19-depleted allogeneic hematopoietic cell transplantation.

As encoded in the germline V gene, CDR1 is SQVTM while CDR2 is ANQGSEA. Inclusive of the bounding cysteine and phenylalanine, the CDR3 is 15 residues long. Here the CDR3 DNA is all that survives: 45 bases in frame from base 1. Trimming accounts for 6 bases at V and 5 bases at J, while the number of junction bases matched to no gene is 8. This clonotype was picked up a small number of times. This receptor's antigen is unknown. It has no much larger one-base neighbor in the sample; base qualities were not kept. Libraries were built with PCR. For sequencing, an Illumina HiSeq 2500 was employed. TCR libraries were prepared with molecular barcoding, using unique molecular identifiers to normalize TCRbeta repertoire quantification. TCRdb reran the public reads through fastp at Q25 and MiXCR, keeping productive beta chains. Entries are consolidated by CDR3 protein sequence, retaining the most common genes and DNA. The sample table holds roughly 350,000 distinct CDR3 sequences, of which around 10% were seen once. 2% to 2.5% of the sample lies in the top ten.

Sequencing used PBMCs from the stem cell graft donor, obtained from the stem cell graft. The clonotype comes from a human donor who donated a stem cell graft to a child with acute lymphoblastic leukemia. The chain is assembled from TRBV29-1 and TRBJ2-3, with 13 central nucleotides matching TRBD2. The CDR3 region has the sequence CSVRTSGSDRDTQYF. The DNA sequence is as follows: TGCAGCGTGCGGACTAGCGGGAGTGACCGAGATACGCAGTATTTT.